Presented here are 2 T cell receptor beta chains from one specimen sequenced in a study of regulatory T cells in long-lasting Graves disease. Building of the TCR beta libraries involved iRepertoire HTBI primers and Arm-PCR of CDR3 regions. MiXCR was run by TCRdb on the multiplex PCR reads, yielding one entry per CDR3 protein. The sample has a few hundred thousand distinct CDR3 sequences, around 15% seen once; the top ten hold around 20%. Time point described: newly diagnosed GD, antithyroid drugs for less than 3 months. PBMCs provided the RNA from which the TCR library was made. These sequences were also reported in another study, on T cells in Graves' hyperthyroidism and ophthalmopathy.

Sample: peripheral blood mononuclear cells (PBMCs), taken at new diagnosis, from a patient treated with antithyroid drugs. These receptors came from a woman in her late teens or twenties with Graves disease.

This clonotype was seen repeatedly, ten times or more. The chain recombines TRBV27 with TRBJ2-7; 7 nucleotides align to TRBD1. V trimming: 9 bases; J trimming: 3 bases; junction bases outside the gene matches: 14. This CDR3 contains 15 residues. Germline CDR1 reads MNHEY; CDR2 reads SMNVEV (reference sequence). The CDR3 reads CASRPPGQLIYEQYF. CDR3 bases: TGTGCCAGTCGCCCCCCGGGACAGCTTATCTACGAGCAGTACTTC.

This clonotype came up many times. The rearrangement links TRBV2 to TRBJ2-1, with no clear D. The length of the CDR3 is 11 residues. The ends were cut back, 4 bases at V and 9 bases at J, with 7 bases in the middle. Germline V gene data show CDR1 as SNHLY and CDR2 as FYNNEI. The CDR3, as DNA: TGTGCCAGCAGTGGGGGTATTGAGCAGTTCTTC. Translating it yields CASSGGIEQFF.